Listed below are T cell receptor beta chains from one sample, sequenced in a study of CD8+ T cells in alopecia areata. The repertoire was sequenced with immunoSEQ multiplex PCR; TCRdb's copy has only in-frame clones and lacks some. This sample yields fewer than 250,000 clones, of which approximately 47% are seen a single time; over 2% belongs to the top ten. The sequences come from CD4+ T cells sorted from blood, collected at approximately week 36, from a patient treated with tofacitinib. These receptors came from a human donor with alopecia areata. CDR3s leave out the opening cysteine and the closing phenylalanine or tryptophan.

>TRBV14|11|TRBJ1-2
ASSQEHVYGYT
>TRBV30|11|TRBJ2-1
AWNVAGAHEQF
>TRBV30|9|TRBJ2-1
AWTGLDEQF
>TRBV4-1|14|TRBJ2-1
ASSQDGRKGYNEQF
>TRBV4-3|15|TRBJ2-1
ASSQDTAFSSYNEQF
>TRBV7-2|10|TRBJ2-7
ASSYQSTEQY
>TRBV9|10|TRBJ2-1
ASSVSTNEQF
>TRBV4-1|15|TRBJ2-3
ASSQGRGLAGVDTQY
>TRBV11-2|12|TRBJ2-5
ASSGFPYQETQY
>TRBV15|11|TRBJ1-5
ATSTQGGQPQH
>TRBV5-4|11|TRBJ1-1
ASSPTGYSEAF
>TRBV27|11|TRBJ1-4
ASSGVLGEKLF
>TRBV5-6|13|TRBJ2-7
ASSFGASGSYEQY
>TRBV7-9|10|TRBJ2-7
ASSFSGVEQY
>TRBV29-1|10|TRBJ2-5
SARTGTETQY
>TRBV2|10|TRBJ2-5
ASKGSLETQY
>TRBV6-1|10|TRBJ1-1
ASMSRGTEAF
>TRBV4-1|14|TRBJ1-3
ASSQADRASGNTIY
>TRBV30|13|TRBJ2-7
AWSRGVAGVYEQY
>TRBV29-1|11|TRBJ2-2
SALQPYTGELF
>TRBV7-9|15|TRBJ2-6
ASSLGAFLSGANVLT
>TRBV10-2|9|TRBJ2-2
ASRDLGELF
>TRBV19|13|TRBJ2-7
ASKPTGRADYEQY
>TRBV15|12|TRBJ2-5
ATSSTGSSETQY
>TRBV5-1|12|TRBJ2-5
ASTLSGSQETQY
>TRBV5-1|13|TRBJ2-3
ASSLDLGPADTQY
>TRBV5-1|13|TRBJ1-2
ASSSTRNSNYGYT
>TRBV25-1|10|TRBJ1-2
ASSEGVIGYT
>TRBV7-2|14|TRBJ2-1
ASSGRDRGLGNEQF
>TRBV29-1|10|TRBJ1-2
SVDGQAYGYT
>TRBV27|12|TRBJ2-7
ASSFSAGSREQY
>TRBV6-5|10|TRBJ2-4
ASSDRTYIQY
>TRBV13|14|TRBJ2-5
ASSHRTGSPQETQY
>TRBV18|14|TRBJ2-2
ASSPRRPANTGELF
>TRBV29-1|10|TRBJ2-1
SVGDMNNEQF
>TRBV30|12|TRBJ2-7
AWGGRARVYEQY
>TRBV15|13|TRBJ1-3
ATSRERSTGNTIY
>TRBV4-1|16|TRBJ2-6
ASSPGPRQTSGANVLT
>TRBV7-2|13|TRBJ1-3
ASSFLSGAGNTIY
>TRBV30|14|TRBJ2-7
AWSNRVGVSSYEQY
>TRBV5-1|11|TRBJ1-3
ASSEDSGNTIY
>TRBV6-5|13|TRBJ2-1
ASNPLAGVINEQF
>TRBV5-4|13|TRBJ2-6
ASSKDISGANVLT
>TRBV19|12|TRBJ2-1
ASGWTTNSNEQF
>TRBV19|13|TRBJ2-5
ASSIRAGFQETQY
>TRBV11-2|12|TRBJ1-2
ASSRGEGTYGYT
>TRBV7-2|13|TRBJ2-4
ASSLGFGSQNIQY
>TRBV5-5|12|TRBJ1-2
ASSLDRASYGYT
>TRBV4-2|15|TRBJ2-1
ASSRGLAGGPGNEQF
>TRBV29-1|10|TRBJ2-7
SVEEGAYEQY